Following are 20 T cell receptor beta chains from one sample sequenced in a study of cytomegalovirus exposure and HLA in healthy donors. Primers included in the PCR were 60 Vbeta and 13 Jbeta primers. Sequencing used immunoSEQ multiplex PCR; TCRdb keeps in-frame clones, though not all of them. The sample has more than 150,000 clones; more than 65% are singletons. The specimen was PBMCs. The receptors here all came from a man in his fifties or sixties in good health and CMV-seronegative.

The V gene is TRBV4-2, the J gene TRBJ1-6; 10 nucleotides agree with TRBD1. This CDR3 has 16 residues. The V gene end was trimmed by 2 bases and the J gene end by 9 bases; junction bases not matched to a gene: 7. Germline V gene sequence: CDR1 LGHNA, CDR2 YNFKEQ. CDR3 protein: CASSQIDRGQGSPLHF. CDR3 in DNA: TGTGCCAGCAGCCAAATCGACAGGGGGCAAGGTTCACCCCTCCACTTT.

Concerning this clone: At one end, the junction sequence differs from germline, possibly due to a read error. The V call is TRBV19, the J call TRBJ1-1; 7 bases match TRBD1. In germline, CDR1 is LNHDA, CDR2 SQIVND (reference sequence). CDR3 length: 15 residues. The CDR3 region is CASSIAAGTAIETFF. The DNA for the CDR3 is TGTGCCAGTAGTATAGCGGCCGGGACAGCCATTGAAACTTTCTTT.

V and J are TRBV5-1 and TRBJ2-2; D ambiguous. Germline V gives CDR1 SGHRS, CDR2 YFSETQ. With 6 bases removed from V and 4 bases from J, the gap between germline ends came to 4 bases. CDR3 length: 11 residues. CDR3 nucleotide sequence: TGCGCCAGCACCTCCACCGGGGAGCTGTTTTTT. It codes for CASTSTGELFF.

The V call is TRBV6-5, the J call TRBJ1-2, with 11 bases identical to TRBD1. The CDR3 extends over 14 amino acids. Trimming at V came to 10 bases and at J to 8 bases, leaving 12 bases not matched to a gene. Germline V gene sequence: CDR1 MNHEY, CDR2 SVGAGI. Here the CDR3 reads CAITRTGGGNGYTF. The CDR3 DNA is TGTGCCATCACCCGGACAGGGGGCGGGAACGGCTACACCTTC.

This clone was observed a single time. This rearrangement joins TRBV5-1 to TRBJ1-1; D is unresolved. The ends were cut back, 4 bases at V and 1 base at J, with 11 bases in the middle. The CDR3 consists of 14 residues. The germline CDR1 and CDR2 sequences are SGHRS and YFSETQ. CDR3 sequence reads: CASSRSTENTEAFF. The CDR3 coding sequence is TGCGCCAGCAGCCGTTCCACAGAGAACACTGAAGCTTTCTTT.

The chain combines TRBV15 with TRBJ1-5; 7 bases line up with TRBD1. This CDR3 contains 17 residues. Per germline, CDR1 LNHNV and CDR2 YYDKDF (reference sequence). The V segment lost 0 bases and the J segment 2 bases; nucleotides outside the gene matches: 7. CDR3 in amino acids: CATSRDGTGTGNQPQHF. The CDR3 DNA sequence: TGTGCCACCAGCAGAGATGGCACCGGGACAGGCAATCAGCCCCAGCATTTT.

This chain joins TRBV6-5 and TRBJ2-1; tentative D call: TRBD1 (5 bases). Trimming shortened V by 2 bases and J by 4 bases, and 9 bases separated the two germline ends. The CDR3 consists of 14 residues. Germline CDR1 reads MNHEY; CDR2 reads SVGAGI. Written as DNA, the CDR3 is TGTGCCAGCAGTTACAGAGACAGATACAATGAGCAGTTCTTC. Translation gives CASSYRDRYNEQFF.

The CDR3 loop reads CASSSPEDTGELFF. The CDR3 DNA reads TGTGCCAGCAGCTCCCCCGAGGACACCGGGGAGCTGTTTTTT. This rearrangement joins TRBV7-3 to TRBJ2-2; D remains unclear. The CDR3 runs 14 residues. V shed 4 bases and J shed 3 bases, with 9 bases lying between them. The germline gives CDR1 SGHTA, CDR2 FQGTGA.

The V call is TRBV9, the J call TRBJ2-7; 7 bases map to TRBD2. CDR3 size: 13 residues. V shed 0 bases and J 10 bases; nucleotides not matched to a gene: 7. Germline-derived CDR1 and CDR2 are SGDLS and YYNGEE. Here the CDR3 DNA reads TGTGCCAGCAGCGTAGGGGAGGGCGGTAATCAGTACTTC. This sequence encodes CASSVGEGGNQYF.

The chain recombines TRBV11-2 with TRBJ2-7; 8 bases map to TRBD2. Germline loops: CDR1 SGHAT, CDR2 FQNNGV. The CDR3 covers 16 residues. Losses at the gene ends were 5 bases for V and 4 bases for J; bases not matched to a gene: 13. CDR3 bases: TGTGCCAGCAGCCCCATAGCGGGGCCCTCATATTACGAGCAGTACTTC. Protein: CASSPIAGPSYYEQYF.

The J gene is TRBJ1-6, the V gene TRBV19; TRBD1 matches 9 bases. The CDR3 extends over 15 amino acids. Per germline, CDR1 LNHDA and CDR2 SQIVND (reference sequence). J lost 10 bases, V lost 7 bases, and 11 bases had no gene match. Here the CDR3 DNA reads TGTGCCAGTAACCCCGGGACAGGGTCAGGCTCACCCCTCCACTTT. This encodes CASNPGTGSGSPLHF.

J is TRBJ2-2 and V is TRBV5-1, with 7 positions matching TRBD1. The CDR3 is made up of 17 amino acids. Per the germline V gene, CDR1 is SGHRS and CDR2 is YFSETQ. With V trimmed by 0 bases and J by 0 bases, 5 bases remained unmatched. The CDR3 DNA sequence: TGCGCCAGCAGCTTGGGGACAGGCGTATCGAACACCGGGGAGCTGTTTTTT. Protein: CASSLGTGVSNTGELFF.

Only a few counts were recorded for this clone. The V call is TRBV5-6, the J call TRBJ2-5; no reliable D call. The CDR3 length is 15 residues. Germline CDR1 reads SGHDT; CDR2 reads YYEEEE. The V gene lost 1 base and the J gene lost 9 bases, with 19 bases spanning the gap. CDR3: CASSLRLADAVAQYF. Written as DNA, the CDR3 is TGTGCCAGCAGCTTGAGGTTAGCAGACGCTGTGGCCCAGTACTTC.

This chain joins TRBV19 and TRBJ2-7; 7 nucleotides match TRBD1. The CDR3 contains 13 residues. Germline V CDR1 and CDR2: LNHDA, SQIVND (reference sequence). V lost 5 bases to trimming and J lost 3 bases; unmatched junction nucleotides: 4. The CDR3 DNA reads as TGTGCCAGTAGTCGGACAGGAAACTACGAGCAGTACTTC. Translation: CASSRTGNYEQYF.

This clone was seen only once. V gene TRBV7-2 combines with J gene TRBJ1-1; unclear D gene. The V and J ends lost 3 bases and 1 base respectively, with 6 bases between them. CDR1 SGHTA and CDR2 FQGNSA come from the germline V gene. The length of the CDR3 is 13 residues. The CDR3: CASSFYGNTEAFF. The DNA of the CDR3 is TGTGCCAGCAGCTTCTACGGGAACACTGAAGCTTTCTTT. Using reference TRBV7-2 and TRBJ1-1 for the parts outside the CDR3, the full variable domain is GAGVSQSPSNKVTEKGKDVELRCDPISGHTALYWYRQSLGQGLEFLIYFQGNSAPDKSGLPSDRFSAERTGGSVSTLTIQRTQQEDSAVYLCASSFYGNTEAFFGQGTRLTVV.

The chain recombines TRBV7-2 with TRBJ1-6; D not resolved. The CDR3 contains 14 residues. Trimming removed 6 bases at V and 8 bases at J, with 14 bases between. The germline V gene has CDR1 SGHTA and CDR2 FQGNSA. The CDR3 region has the DNA TGTGCCAGCAGTACCGGGTCCAACTATTCACCCCTCCACTTT. Translating it yields CASSTGSNYSPLHF.

The genes are TRBV27 and TRBJ2-7; D not resolved. Germline values: CDR1 MNHEY, CDR2 SMNVEV (reference sequence). Trimming took off 5 bases at V and 3 bases at J, with 11 bases between the two ends. CDR3 length equals 13 residues. The CDR3 sequence: CASSTRSDYEQYF. Written as DNA, the CDR3 is TGTGCCAGCAGTACCCGTAGTGACTACGAGCAGTACTTC.

The gene calls are TRBV30 and TRBJ1-5, with D maybe TRBD1 (6 bases). Germline CDR1 GTSNPN, CDR2 SVGIG (reference sequence). The CDR3 extends over 13 amino acids. Trimming stripped 8 bases from V and 6 bases from J, with 17 bases between. The CDR3 nucleotides are TGTGCCCTAAGCGGGGGGCGCGGTCAGCCCCAGCATTTT. Translating gives CALSGGRGQPQHF.

This clone appeared a single time. The J gene is TRBJ2-1, the V gene TRBV7-2; D uncertain. V lost 3 bases and J 4 bases, leaving 7 bases between the germline ends. CDR1 and CDR2 from the germline V gene are SGHTA and FQGNSA. This CDR3 is 13 amino acids long. The CDR3 DNA reads as TGTGCCAGCAGCTTCCGCGGTTACAATGAGCAGTTCTTC. Its translation: CASSFRGYNEQFF.

The chain combines TRBV12-5 with TRBJ1-1, with D perhaps matching TRBD1 (5 bases). With 0 bases removed from V and 5 bases from J, the gap between germline ends came to 10 bases. Germline values: CDR1 LGHNT, CDR2 FRNRAP. This CDR3 comprises 14 residues. CDR3 coding DNA: TGTGCTAGTGGTTTGGTCCCCAGGGTTACTGAAGCTTTCTTT. Translated, it gives CASGLVPRVTEAFF.